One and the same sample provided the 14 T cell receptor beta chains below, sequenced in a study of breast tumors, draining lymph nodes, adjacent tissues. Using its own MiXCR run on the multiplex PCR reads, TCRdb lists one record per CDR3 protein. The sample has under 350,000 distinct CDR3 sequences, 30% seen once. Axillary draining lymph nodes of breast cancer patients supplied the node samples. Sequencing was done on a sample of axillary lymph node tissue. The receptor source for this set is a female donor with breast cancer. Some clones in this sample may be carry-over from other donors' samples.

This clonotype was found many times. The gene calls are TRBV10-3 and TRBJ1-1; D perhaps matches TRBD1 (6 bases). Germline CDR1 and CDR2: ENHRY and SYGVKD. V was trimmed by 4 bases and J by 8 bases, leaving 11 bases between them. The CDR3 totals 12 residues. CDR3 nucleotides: TGTGCCATCAGTGTTGGGAGGGGGGAAGCTTTCTTT. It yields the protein CAISVGRGEAFF.

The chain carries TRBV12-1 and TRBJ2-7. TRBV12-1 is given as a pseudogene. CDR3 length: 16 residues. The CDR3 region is CASSFERVHATYEQYF. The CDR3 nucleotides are TGTGCCAGCAGCTTTGAACGGGTACACGCTACCTACGAGCAGTACTTC.

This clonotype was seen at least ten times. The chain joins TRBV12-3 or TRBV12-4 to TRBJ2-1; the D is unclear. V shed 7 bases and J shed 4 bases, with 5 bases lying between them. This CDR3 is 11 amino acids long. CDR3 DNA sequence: TGTGCCAGCATAGCTTACAATGAGCAGTTCTTC. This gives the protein CASIAYNEQFF.

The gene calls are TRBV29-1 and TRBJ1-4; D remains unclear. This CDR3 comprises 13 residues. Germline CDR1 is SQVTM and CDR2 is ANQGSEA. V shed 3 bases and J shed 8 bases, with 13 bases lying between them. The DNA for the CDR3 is TGCAGCGTTGACTTAGGGTTCGACGAAAAACTGTTTTTT. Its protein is CSVDLGFDEKLFF.

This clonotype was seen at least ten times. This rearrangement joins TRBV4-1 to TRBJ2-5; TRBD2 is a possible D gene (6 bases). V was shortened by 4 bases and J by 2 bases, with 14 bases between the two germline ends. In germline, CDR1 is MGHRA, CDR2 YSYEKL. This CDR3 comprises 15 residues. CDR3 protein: CASSLFGTRQETQYF. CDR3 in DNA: TGCGCCAGCAGCCTGTTCGGGACTCGGCAAGAGACCCAGTACTTC.

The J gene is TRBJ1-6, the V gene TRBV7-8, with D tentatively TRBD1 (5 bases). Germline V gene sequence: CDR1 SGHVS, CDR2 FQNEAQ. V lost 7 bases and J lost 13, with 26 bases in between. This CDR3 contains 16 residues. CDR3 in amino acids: CASTLLTGPPNQPLHF. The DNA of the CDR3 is TGTGCCAGCACCCTACTGACGGGACCCCCGAATCAGCCCCTCCACTTT.

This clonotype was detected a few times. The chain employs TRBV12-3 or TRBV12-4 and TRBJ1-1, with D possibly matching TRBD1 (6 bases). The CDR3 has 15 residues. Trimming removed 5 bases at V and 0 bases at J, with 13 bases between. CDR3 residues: CASSPGVGMNTEAFF. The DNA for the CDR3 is TGTGCCAGCAGTCCAGGGGTGGGCATGAACACTGAAGCTTTCTTT.

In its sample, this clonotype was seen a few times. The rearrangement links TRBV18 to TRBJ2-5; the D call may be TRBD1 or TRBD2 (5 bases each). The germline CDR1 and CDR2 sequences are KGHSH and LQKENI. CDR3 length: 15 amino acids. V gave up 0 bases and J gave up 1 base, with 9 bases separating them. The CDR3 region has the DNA TGTGCCAGCTCACCACCGACCGGGACCCAAGAGACCCAGTACTTC. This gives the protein CASSPPTGTQETQYF.

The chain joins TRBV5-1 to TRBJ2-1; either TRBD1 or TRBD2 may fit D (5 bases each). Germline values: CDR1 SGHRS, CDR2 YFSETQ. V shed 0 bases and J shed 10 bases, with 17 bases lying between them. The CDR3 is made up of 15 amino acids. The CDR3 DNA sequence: TGCGCCAGCAGCTTGGGACTTGGGGGAATTCGAGAGCAGTTCTTC. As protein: CASSLGLGGIREQFF.

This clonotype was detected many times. The CDR3 DNA follows: TGCAGTGCTAGAGGCGGAGCGGGAGTCGGAGATACGCAGTATTTT. Translated, it gives CSARGGAGVGDTQYF. The chain recombines TRBV20-1 with TRBJ2-3, with 8 positions matching TRBD2. With 1 base clipped from V and 5 bases from J, the junction kept 8 bases outside the gene matches. CDR1 and CDR2 from the germline V gene are DFQATT and SNEGSKA (reference sequence). CDR3 length: 15 amino acids.

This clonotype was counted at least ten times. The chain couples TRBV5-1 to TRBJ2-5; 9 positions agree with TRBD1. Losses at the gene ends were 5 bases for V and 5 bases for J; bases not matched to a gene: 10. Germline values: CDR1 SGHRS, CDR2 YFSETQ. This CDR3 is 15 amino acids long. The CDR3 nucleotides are TGCGCCAGCAGTTCCGGGACAGGGAGGGAGGAGACCCAGTACTTC. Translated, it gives CASSSGTGREETQYF.

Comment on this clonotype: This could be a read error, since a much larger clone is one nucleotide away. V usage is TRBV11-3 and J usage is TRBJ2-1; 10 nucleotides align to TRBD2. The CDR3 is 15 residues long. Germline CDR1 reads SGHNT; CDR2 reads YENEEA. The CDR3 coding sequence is TGTGCCAGCAGCTTAGAAGGACTAGCGGACAATGAGCAGTCCTTC. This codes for CASSLEGLADNEQSF.

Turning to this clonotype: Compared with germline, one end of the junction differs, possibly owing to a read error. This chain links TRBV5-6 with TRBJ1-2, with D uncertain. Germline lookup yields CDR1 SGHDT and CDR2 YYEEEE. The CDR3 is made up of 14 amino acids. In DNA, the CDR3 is TGTGCCAGCAGCTTGGAAGGGAGTTACTATGGCTACGCCTTC. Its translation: CASSLEGSYYGYAF.

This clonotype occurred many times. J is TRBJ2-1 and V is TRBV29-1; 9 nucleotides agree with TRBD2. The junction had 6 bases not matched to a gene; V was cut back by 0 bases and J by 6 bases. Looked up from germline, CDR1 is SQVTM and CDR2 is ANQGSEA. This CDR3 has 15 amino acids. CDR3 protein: CSVEDRLAGINEQFF. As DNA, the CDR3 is TGCAGCGTTGAAGATCGGCTAGCGGGAATCAATGAGCAGTTCTTC.